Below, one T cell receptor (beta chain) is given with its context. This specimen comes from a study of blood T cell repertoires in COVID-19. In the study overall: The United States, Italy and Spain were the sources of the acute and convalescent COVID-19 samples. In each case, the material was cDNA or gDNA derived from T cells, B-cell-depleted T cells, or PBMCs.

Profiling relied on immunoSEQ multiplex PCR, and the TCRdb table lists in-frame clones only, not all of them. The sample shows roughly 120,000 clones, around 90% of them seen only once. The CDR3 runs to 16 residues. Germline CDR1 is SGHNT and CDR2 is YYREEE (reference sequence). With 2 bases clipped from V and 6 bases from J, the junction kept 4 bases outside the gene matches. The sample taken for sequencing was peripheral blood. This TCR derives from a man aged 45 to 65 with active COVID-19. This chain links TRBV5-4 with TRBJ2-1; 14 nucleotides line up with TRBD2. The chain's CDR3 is CASSLSGTSGSNEQFF. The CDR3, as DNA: TGTGCCAGCAGCTTATCCGGGACTAGCGGGAGCAATGAGCAGTTCTTC.